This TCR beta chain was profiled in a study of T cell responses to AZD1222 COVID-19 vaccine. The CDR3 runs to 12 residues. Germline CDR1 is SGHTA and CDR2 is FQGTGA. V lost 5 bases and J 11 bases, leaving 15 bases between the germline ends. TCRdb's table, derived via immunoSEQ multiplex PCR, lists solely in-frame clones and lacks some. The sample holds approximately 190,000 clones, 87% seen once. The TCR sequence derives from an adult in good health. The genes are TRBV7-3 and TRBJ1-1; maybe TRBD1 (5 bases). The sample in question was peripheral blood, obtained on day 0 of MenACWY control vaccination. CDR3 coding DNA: TGTGCCAGCAGCCCAGGCGGGGACTACGCTTTCTTT. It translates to CASSPGGDYAFF.